This T cell receptor beta chain was sequenced in a study of OX40 agonist ivuxolimab in advanced cancers. Study information: The mean age was approximately 56 years, ranging from about 20 to 79, with around four fifths of participants male. General study findings and limits: On average, CD8+ T cells showed a greater number of expanded clones than CD4+.

With 2 bases removed from V and 5 bases from J, the gap between germline ends came to 12 bases. The germline gives CDR1 SGHVS, CDR2 FNYEAQ. The CDR3 covers 15 residues. As to this clone: No antigen is known for it.

The method was immunoSEQ multiplex PCR; TCRdb's version includes in-frame clones alone and lacks a portion of them. The data hold approximately 58,000 clones, with 79% observed a single time. The sequence was collected from an adult with an advanced solid tumor such as melanoma, head and neck, liver or kidney cancer. The sequences come from CD4+ or CD8+ T cells sorted from blood, collected in a trial of the OX40 agonist ivuxolimab. This rearrangement joins TRBV7-6 to TRBJ2-2, with D perhaps given as TRBD1 or TRBD2 (5 bases each). This CDR3 reads CASSLSGSKTGELFF. CDR3 in DNA: TGTGCCAGCAGCTTATCAGGGAGTAAGACCGGGGAGCTGTTTTTT. Complete variable domain (other parts from reference TRBV7-6 and TRBJ2-2): GAGVSQSPRYKVTKRGQDVALRCDPISGHVSLYWYRQALGQGPEFLTYFNYEAQQDKSGLPNDRFSAERPEGSISTLTIQRTEQRDSAMYRCASSLSGSKTGELFFGEGSRLTVL.